The 30 T cell receptor beta chains reported below all come from one sample, sequenced in a study of blood T cells in healthy people across ages. The second PCR ran about 6 to 11 cycles with a sample-barcoded 5' primer and J-beta primers. TCRdb re-derived calls from the 5' RACE reads in MiXCR, one entry per CDR3 protein. This sample yields approximately 900,000 distinct CDR3 sequences, of which 25% to 30% are seen a single time; about 9.4% belongs to the top ten. The same sample was also used in a study of T cells of mothers and their children.

Sample: blood. The source of these receptors is a woman aged 40 to 49 in good health.

The rearrangement links TRBV6-1 to TRBJ1-2, with 7 bases matching TRBD1. V gave up 6 bases and J gave up 2 bases; unmatched junction bases: 6. Germline CDR1 MNHNS, CDR2 SASEGT. The CDR3 contains 14 residues. In nucleotides, the CDR3 is TGTGCCAGCAGAGAGACAGGGAGAAACTATGGCTACACCTTC. Protein: CASRETGRNYGYTF.

This clonotype was seen ten or more times. V is TRBV27 and J is TRBJ2-4; TRBD2 aligns across 8 bases. Germline loops: CDR1 MNHEY, CDR2 SMNVEV (reference sequence). This CDR3 has 14 residues. J was trimmed by 5 bases and V by 6 bases; bases with no gene match: 6. CDR3 DNA sequence: TGTGCCAGCAGAAGTACGGGACTAGAAAACATTCAGTACTTC. Translated, it gives CASRSTGLENIQYF.

The chain joins TRBV7-2 to TRBJ2-1; the match to TRBD1 covers 7 bases. Germline CDR1 reads SGHTA; CDR2 reads FQGNSA. CDR3 size: 14 residues. V lost 4 bases to trimming and J lost 6 bases; unmatched junction nucleotides: 6. The CDR3 spells CASSSWTGPNEQFF. DNA for the CDR3: TGTGCCAGCAGCTCCTGGACAGGTCCCAATGAGCAGTTCTTC. The variable domain in full, completed from reference TRBV7-2 and TRBJ2-1, reads GAGVSQSPSNKVTEKGKDVELRCDPISGHTALYWYRQSLGQGLEFLIYFQGNSAPDKSGLPSDRFSAERTGGSVSTLTIQRTQQEDSAVYLCASSSWTGPNEQFFGPGTRLTVL.

This clonotype was detected many times. The rearrangement uses TRBV20-1 and TRBJ2-3; 7 bases are a match to TRBD2. Germline trimming cut 2 bases from V and 0 bases from J; bases unmatched to any gene: 5. CDR1 is DFQATT and CDR2 is SNEGSKA in the germline V gene (reference sequence). The CDR3 runs 15 residues. The CDR3: CSARKVAGSTDTQYF. CDR3 DNA: TGCAGTGCTAGAAAGGTAGCGGGTAGCACAGATACGCAGTATTTT.

There are many counts of this clonotype. The CDR3 bases are TGTGCCAGCAGCTTAGATCACAGCTACGAGCAGTACTTC. Its translation: CASSLDHSYEQYF. The rearrangement uses TRBV7-2 and TRBJ2-7; D gene unclear. The CDR3 totals 13 residues. In germline, CDR1 is SGHTA, CDR2 FQGNSA. Deletions cut 1 base from V and 3 bases from J, with 7 bases between.

This clonotype was recorded many times. Written as DNA, the CDR3 is TGCGCCAGCAGCCTAGATACAGGGTCGACAGATACGCAGTATTTT. This gives the protein CASSLDTGSTDTQYF. The V and J genes are TRBV4-3 and TRBJ2-3, with D perhaps matching TRBD1 (6 bases). V was clipped by 4 bases and J by 3 bases, with 14 bases between them. The CDR3 spans 15 residues. Germline V lookup: CDR1 LGHNA, CDR2 YSLEER.

In this sample, this clonotype turned up a few times. The rearrangement links TRBV7-2 to TRBJ1-6; the match to TRBD1 covers 7 bases. The germline CDR1 and CDR2 sequences are SGHTA and FQGNSA. J lost 4 bases, V lost 5 bases, and 5 bases had no gene match. This CDR3 has 15 amino acids. Here the CDR3 DNA reads TGTGCCAGCAGCGCCACGGGACAGTATAATTCACCCCTCCACTTT. Translating gives CASSATGQYNSPLHF.

V and J are TRBV27 and TRBJ2-7, with 13 bases matching TRBD2. This CDR3 has 13 amino acids. Trimming cost V 8 bases and J 6 bases; bases outside gene matches: 4. Per germline, CDR1 MNHEY and CDR2 SMNVEV (reference sequence). CDR3 loop: CASRTSGGGEQYF. The CDR3, as DNA: TGTGCCAGCCGGACTAGCGGGGGTGGCGAGCAGTACTTC.

This clonotype was detected a few times. The junction does not match germline at one end; this may be a read error. The CDR3 sequence is CASTTLPSDSSYDEQFF. The CDR3 nucleotides read TGTGCCAGCACTACCCTTCCGTCAGACAGCTCCTACGATGAGCAGTTCTTC. The V and J genes are TRBV2 and TRBJ2-1, with D possibly matching TRBD1 (5 bases). The germline gives CDR1 SNHLY, CDR2 FYNNEI. The CDR3 spans 17 residues.

This clonotype was counted a few times. A single base separates this from a much larger clone, so it may be a read error. The rearrangement links TRBV7-2 to TRBJ2-4, with TRBD1 identical over 9 bases. The J call may not be correct, given that the DNA end is closer to TRBJ2-7. The germline V gene encodes CDR1 SGHTA and CDR2 FQGNSA. The CDR3 has 13 amino acids. The CDR3 region has the DNA TGTGCCGGCAGCTTACAGGGGGCTCACGAGCAGTACTTC. As protein: CAGSLQGAHEQYF.

Comments on this clonotype: Relative to the germline gene, one junction end is altered; a read error may explain this. The chain joins TRBV10-3 to TRBJ2-2; 8 positions match TRBD1. Germline values: CDR1 ENHRY, CDR2 SYGVKD. This CDR3 spans 14 amino acids. The CDR3 spells CVISDRGNTGELFF. In nucleotides, the CDR3 is TGTGTCATCAGTGACAGGGGAAACACCGGGGAGCTGTTTTTT.

In its sample, this clonotype was seen a few times. CDR3 bases: TGTGCCAGCAGCCAAGCGGGGGGCGTCCCCAATGAGCAGTTCTTC. This codes for CASSQAGGVPNEQFF. The V call is TRBV3-1, the J call TRBJ2-1, with D maybe TRBD2 (7 bases). The germline CDR1 and CDR2 sequences are LGHDT and YNNKEL (reference sequence). V lost 1 base and J lost 6, with 13 bases in between. There are 15 residues in the CDR3.

The V gene is TRBV20-1, the J gene TRBJ2-3; D is perhaps TRBD2 (6 bases). V gave up 4 bases and J gave up 2 bases, with 16 bases separating them. Germline loops: CDR1 DFQATT, CDR2 SNEGSKA (reference sequence). The CDR3 contains 15 residues. The CDR3 region has the DNA TGCAGTGCTAAGTTGCCCGGGGGACTCACAGATACGCAGTATTTT. This gives the protein CSAKLPGGLTDTQYF.

The chain recombines TRBV3-1 with TRBJ1-2; D is ambiguous. Trimming took 4 bases from V and 4 from J, leaving 10 bases between them. In germline, CDR1 is LGHDT, CDR2 YNNKEL (reference sequence). This CDR3 spans 13 amino acids. CDR3 residues: CASSPRSFYGYTF. In DNA, the CDR3 is TGTGCCAGCAGCCCCAGGTCGTTCTATGGCTACACCTTC.

This clonotype occurred many times. This chain joins TRBV27 and TRBJ2-7; 8 bases agree with TRBD1. The germline V gene encodes CDR1 MNHEY and CDR2 SMNVEV (reference sequence). Losses at the gene ends were 5 bases for V and 3 bases for J; bases not matched to a gene: 9. The CDR3 runs 15 residues. In nucleotides, the CDR3 is TGTGCCAGCAGTCCATGGACAGGGAGGCTCTACGAGCAGTACTTC. The encoded protein is CASSPWTGRLYEQYF.

This clonotype appeared many times. This rearrangement joins TRBV12-3 or TRBV12-4 to TRBJ2-3; D gene uncertain. The V gene lost 2 bases and the J gene lost 4 bases, with 13 bases spanning the gap. The CDR3 runs 15 residues. CDR3 protein: CASSLRTTRSDTQYF. The CDR3 bases are TGTGCCAGCAGTTTAAGGACCACCCGCTCAGATACGCAGTATTTT.

Remarks on this clonotype: This may arise from a read error, as a much more abundant clone is one base away. The V and J genes are TRBV10-3 and TRBJ2-1; D is ambiguous. Germline V gene sequence: CDR1 ENHRY, CDR2 SYGVKD. CDR3 size: 12 residues. The CDR3 DNA follows: TGTTCCATCAGTGAGTCAAAGTTTGAGCAGTTCTTC. Its translation is CSISESKFEQFF.

A single count supports this clonotype. V gene TRBV9 combines with J gene TRBJ2-1; 7 nucleotides match TRBD1. This CDR3 is built from 15 residues. V shed 2 bases and J 6 bases; nucleotides not matched to a gene: 8. Germline V CDR1 and CDR2: SGDLS, YYNGEE. The CDR3 reads CASSVQGVGGNEQFF. For the CDR3, the DNA is TGTGCCAGCAGCGTCCAGGGGGTCGGAGGCAATGAGCAGTTCTTC.

This clonotype showed up just a few times. The CDR3 DNA follows: TGTGCCAGCAGTGAAGAACGGGACGGAGCCGCTTTCTTT. Protein: CASSEERDGAAFF. V is TRBV2 and J is TRBJ1-1; D possibly corresponds to TRBD1 (5 bases). Deletions cut 1 base from V and 11 bases from J, with 14 bases between. CDR1 is SNHLY, CDR2 FYNNEI, per germline. CDR3 length equals 13 residues.

The genes are TRBV12-3 or TRBV12-4 and TRBJ2-3; the D gene is possibly TRBD2 (5 bases). The CDR3 sequence is 17 residues long. V shed 5 bases and J shed 13 bases, with 31 bases lying between them. CDR3 protein: CASSARALIGRADVEYF. CDR3 coding DNA: TGTGCCAGCAGTGCTAGGGCCCTCATAGGGAGAGCAGATGTGGAGTATTTT.

V usage is TRBV28 and J usage is TRBJ2-7; D call uncertain. Deletions cut 3 bases from V and 7 bases from J, with 16 bases between. The CDR3 spans 14 residues. Germline CDR1 is MDHEN and CDR2 is SYDVKM. The CDR3 spells CASSFGDLMPEQYF. The DNA for the CDR3 is TGTGCCAGCAGTTTTGGGGATCTCATGCCTGAGCAGTACTTC.

This clonotype was detected many times. The chain links TRBV9 to TRBJ2-3; a weak D match, TRBD1 (6 bases). Trimming left V 1 base short and J 6 bases short, with 18 bases between. The CDR3 is made up of 16 amino acids. In germline, CDR1 is SGDLS, CDR2 YYNGEE. DNA of the CDR3: TGTGCCAGCAGCGTAAAGCCGGGACACCCGAGGGATACGCAGTATTTT. Protein product: CASSVKPGHPRDTQYF.

The chain recombines TRBV7-6 with TRBJ1-1, with D tentatively TRBD1 (6 bases). V was clipped by 7 bases and J by 4 bases, with 16 bases between them. This CDR3 is built from 14 residues. Germline CDR1 and CDR2: SGHVS and FNYEAQ. In nucleotides, the CDR3 is TGTGCCAGCACCGCGGGGGCGGGGTCCACTGAAGCTTTCTTT. Translated, it gives CASTAGAGSTEAFF.

Turning to this clonotype: The junction shows a germline mismatch at one end, possibly a read error. V gene TRBV4-1 combines with J gene TRBJ2-1; 7 positions agree with TRBD1. Germline-derived CDR1 and CDR2 are MGHRA and YSYEKL. This CDR3 contains 17 residues. The CDR3 DNA follows: TGCGCCAGCAGCCAAGGTACCACGGGACAGCTGTACAATGAGCTGTTCTTC. It yields the protein CASSQGTTGQLYNELFF.

The gene calls are TRBV20-1 and TRBJ2-1, with a weak D call TRBD2 (6 bases). Germline V gene lookup returns CDR1 DFQATT and CDR2 SNEGSKA (reference sequence). Deletions cut 6 bases from V and 7 bases from J, with 31 bases between. The CDR3 has 18 residues. The CDR3 region is CSAPSGGTRKLKGNEQFF. The CDR3 DNA follows: TGCAGTGCCCCCAGTGGGGGGACTCGAAAGTTAAAGGGTAATGAGCAGTTCTTC.

V is TRBV7-6 and J is TRBJ2-3; 7 nucleotides agree with TRBD2. The germline CDR1 and CDR2 sequences are SGHVS and FNYEAQ. Unmatched junction bases numbered 13, after V lost 5 bases and J lost 5 bases. The CDR3 length is 16 residues. The CDR3 reads CASSPKSAGIGDTQYF. CDR3 coding DNA: TGTGCCAGCAGCCCCAAGTCAGCGGGGATAGGAGATACGCAGTATTTT. Using reference TRBV7-6 and TRBJ2-3 for the parts outside the CDR3, the full variable domain is GAGVSQSPRYKVTKRGQDVALRCDPISGHVSLYWYRQALGQGPEFLTYFNYEAQQDKSGLPNDRFSAERPEGSISTLTIQRTEQRDSAMYRCASSPKSAGIGDTQYFGPGTRLTVL.

The rearrangement links TRBV19 to TRBJ1-5; TRBD1 agrees at 7 bases. In germline, CDR1 is LNHDA, CDR2 SQIVND (reference sequence). With V trimmed by 5 bases and J by 2 bases, 6 bases remained unmatched. The CDR3 loop spans 15 amino acids. The CDR3 loop is CASSPTGEGNQPQHF. The CDR3, as DNA: TGTGCCAGTAGTCCAACAGGGGAAGGCAATCAGCCCCAGCATTTT.

This clonotype was counted many times. This rearrangement joins TRBV10-3 to TRBJ2-5; D ambiguous. Germline V CDR1 and CDR2: ENHRY, SYGVKD. V lost 7 bases and J 1 base, leaving 7 bases between the germline ends. This CDR3 spans 12 amino acids. The CDR3 region is CAIMGTQETQYF. The DNA for the CDR3 is TGTGCCATCATGGGCACCCAAGAGACCCAGTACTTC.

The chain employs TRBV29-1 and TRBJ1-1; D gene unclear. CDR1 is SQVTM, CDR2 ANQGSEA, per germline. The CDR3 spans 12 residues. V was pared by 7 bases and J by 1 base, with 10 bases between. The CDR3 sequence is CSARSWNTEAFF. DNA of the CDR3: TGCAGCGCCCGTTCGTGGAACACTGAAGCTTTCTTT.

The chain employs TRBV7-2 and TRBJ2-1; weak D call: TRBD2 (6 bases). The ends were cut back, 0 bases at V and 15 bases at J, with 18 bases in the middle. The germline V gene has CDR1 SGHTA and CDR2 FQGNSA. CDR3 size: 14 residues. The CDR3 coding sequence is TGTGCCAGCAGCTTAGCCTTAGTTGGAGGGGCGGGGTTCTTC. Protein: CASSLALVGGAGFF.